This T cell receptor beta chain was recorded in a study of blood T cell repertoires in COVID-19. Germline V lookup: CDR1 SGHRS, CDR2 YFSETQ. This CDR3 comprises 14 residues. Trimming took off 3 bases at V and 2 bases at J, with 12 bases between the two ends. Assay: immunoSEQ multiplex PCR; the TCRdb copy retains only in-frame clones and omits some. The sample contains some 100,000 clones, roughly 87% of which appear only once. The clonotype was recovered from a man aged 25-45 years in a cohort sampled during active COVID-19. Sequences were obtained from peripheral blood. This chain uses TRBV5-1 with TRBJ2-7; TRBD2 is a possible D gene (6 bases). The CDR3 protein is CASSWGTATYEQYF. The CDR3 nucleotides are TGCGCCAGCAGCTGGGGGACTGCAACCTACGAGCAGTACTTC.